The 6 T cell receptor beta chains presented below share a single source sample, sequenced in a study of Ad26.COV2.S vaccination and SARS-CoV-2 variants. Noted treatment: about 20 received Ad26.COV2.S at low or high dose, single or two shots; 5 received placebo; per-sample allocation not given. Each sample was drawn 63 days after the first injection (of vaccine or placebo). Sequencing was performed with immunoSEQ multiplex PCR; in TCRdb, only in-frame clones are kept and a portion is missing. The sample has some 290,000 clones; 70% to 90% are singletons. The material was peripheral blood, obtained in a trial of Ad26.COV2.S vaccine versus placebo. The receptors originated from a person aged 18 to 65 who received the Ad26.COV2.S COVID-19 vaccine or a placebo.

The DNA for the CDR3 is TGTGCCAGCAGCGCCGGGACAGGGAAGGAAAAACTGTTTTTT. Protein: CASSAGTGKEKLFF. The chain has TRBV9 and TRBJ1-4, with 9 bases lining up with TRBD1. The junction had 5 bases not matched to a gene; V was cut back by 3 bases and J by 8 bases. The CDR3 runs to 14 residues. CDR1 and CDR2 (germline): SGDLS, YYNGEE.

The chain uses TRBV7-2 and TRBJ2-7, with D possibly being TRBD1 (5 bases). Germline CDR1 SGHTA, CDR2 FQGNSA. The CDR3 has 13 residues. V lost 5 bases to trimming and J lost 6 bases, with 14 bases between them. CDR3 bases: TGTGCCAGCAGCCCGCAGGGTCCCGGCGAGCAGTACTTC. Amino acids: CASSPQGPGEQYF.

The genes are TRBV29-1 and TRBJ1-1, with D hard to call. Trimming pared 7 bases from V and 3 bases from J, leaving 12 bases between. The CDR3 is made up of 12 amino acids. Germline V CDR1 and CDR2: SQVTM, ANQGSEA. The CDR3 spells CSGYDWDTEAFF. The DNA of the CDR3 is TGCAGCGGCTATGACTGGGACACTGAAGCTTTCTTT.

This sequence joins TRBV19 and TRBJ2-4, with D perhaps TRBD2 (6 bases). The germline CDR1 and CDR2 sequences are LNHDA and SQIVND (reference sequence). The CDR3 has 14 residues. Trimming removed 9 bases from V and 0 bases from J, with 12 bases in between. The CDR3 sequence is CASTGTSAKNIQYF. CDR3 in DNA: TGTGCCAGCACCGGGACTTCAGCCAAAAACATTCAGTACTTC.

The chain couples TRBV19 to TRBJ1-4; D is perhaps TRBD1 (6 bases). The germline CDR1 and CDR2 sequences are LNHDA and SQIVND (reference sequence). This CDR3 has 14 amino acids. The V end was cut by 7 bases, the J end by 5 bases, with 14 bases between. The CDR3 DNA reads as TGTGCCAGTAATGGGGGCGGATCGAATGAAAAACTGTTTTTT. Protein product: CASNGGGSNEKLFF. The entire variable domain, with the rest obtained from reference TRBV19 and TRBJ1-4, is as follows: DGGITQSPKYLFRKEGQNVTLSCEQNLNHDAMYWYRQDPGQGLRLIYYSQIVNDFQKGDIAEGYSVSREKKESFPLTVTSAQKNPTAFYLCASNGGGSNEKLFFGSGTQLSVL.

This chain connects TRBV11-2 to TRBJ2-2, with D unclear. With 5 bases removed from V and 7 bases from J, the gap between germline ends came to 14 bases. Per germline, CDR1 SGHAT and CDR2 FQNNGV. This CDR3 is 14 amino acids long. CDR3 loop: CASSQTATVGELFF. In DNA form, the CDR3 reads TGTGCCAGCAGCCAGACGGCCACCGTCGGGGAGCTGTTTTTT.